The sequence of this T cell receptor beta chain was determined in a study of T cells in Graves' hyperthyroidism and ophthalmopathy. Findings and caveats of the study: Blood also contained most expanded thyroid clonotypes above 0.001.

Researchers took RNA transcripts and amplified the TCR beta CDR3 regions from them. Primed by the HTBI set, a first-round RT-PCR was run on the TCR CDR3. TCRdb reprocessed the multiplex PCR reads via MiXCR and lists one record per CDR3 protein. The profile covers approximately 530,000 distinct CDR3 sequences, with over 15% appearing a single time and about 20% taken by the ten largest. Turning to this clonotype: Its antigen is not known.

The CDR3 runs 12 residues. After removal of 4 bases from V and 6 bases from J, the junction contained 1 base not matched to a gene. Specimen: blood. The origin of this receptor is a young woman with Graves' hyperthyroidism. The V and J genes are TRBV12-3 or TRBV12-4 and TRBJ1-2, with 8 bases that match TRBD1. CDR3 DNA: TGTGCCAGCAGTTGGACAGGGAATGGCTACACCTTC. Protein product: CASSWTGNGYTF.